A selection of T cell receptor beta chains follows, all from one sample in a study of tumor-infiltrating lymphocytes in primary liver carcinoma. In TCRdb, the multiplex PCR reads were re-called with MiXCR into one record per CDR3 protein. The sample has under 200,000 distinct CDR3 sequences; 85% are singletons. The sample consisted of tumor tissue from primary liver carcinoma. These TCRs come from a man aged 35 to 55 with primary liver carcinoma and hepatitis B virus infection. The CDR3 runs from the conserved cysteine through the conserved F or W. Each record gives: clone size, D gene, V gene, J gene, CDR3 DNA, CDR3 protein. A D gene is named only where the DNA matches it firmly. Part of the rows lack a size; the others show once, few, many or a class for expanded clones.

NA	TRBD1	TRBV29-1	TRBJ1-1	TGCAGCGTTGCAATACAGGGGTCTAGCACTGAAGCTTTCTTT	CSVAIQGSSTEAFF
NA	NA	TRBV6-2/TRBV6-3	TRBJ2-1	TGTGCCAGCACTTACCGGTTGGGCAATGAGCAATTCTTC	CASTYRLGNEQFF
many	NA	TRBV7-9	TRBJ1-1	TGTGCCAGCAGCTTAACCTCAGGGAGGGACACTGAAGCTTTCTTT	CASSLTSGRDTEAFF
NA	NA	TRBV11-1	TRBJ2-7	TGTGCCAGTAGGGGGAAGCGATCCTATAAGCAGTACTTC	CASRGKRSYKQYF
NA	NA	TRBV7-8	TRBJ2-4	TGTACCAGCAGCCCCCTTTCCAGCGGATTAGCCATAAACATTCAGTACTTC	CTSSPLSSGLAINIQYF
NA	NA	TRBV6-2/TRBV6-3	TRBJ1-5	TGTGCCAGTAGCTACAGGGAGGACAGAAATCAGGCCCAGCATTTT	CASSYREDRNQAQHF
NA	NA	TRBV11-2	TRBJ2-7	TGCGACAGCAGTCTCGGGGGCTACGAGCAGTACTTC	CDSSLGGYEQYF
many	NA	TRBV6-2/TRBV6-3	TRBJ2-3	TGTGCCAGCAGTTCGCCCCGGGACTCCGAAGCGCAGTATTTT	CASSSPRDSEAQYF
many	NA	TRBV7-9	TRBJ2-2	TGTGCCAGCAGCTTAGCGGACAACACCGGGGAGCTGTTTTTT	CASSLADNTGELFF
NA	TRBD1	TRBV5-6	TRBJ2-2	TGTGCCAGCAGCTCCACCCGGGACAGGGGTGGCACCGAGCAGCTGTTTTTT	CASSSTRDRGGTEQLFF
NA	NA	TRBV29-1	TRBJ1-2	TGCAGCGTTGACGGTCTTCGTGACTACACCTTC	CSVDGLRDYTF
many	NA	TRBV10-3	TRBJ2-1	TGTGCCATTCAACAGGGAGGCATTTACAATGAGCAGTTCTTC	CAIQQGGIYNEQFF
many	NA	TRBV6-2/TRBV6-3	TRBJ2-6	TGTGCCAGCACCCAGAAAACTACCCTCTCTGGGGCCAACGTCCTGACTTTC	CASTQKTTLSGANVLTF
many	TRBD1	TRBV10-3	TRBJ2-1	TGTGCCATCAGAACCGGGACAGGGGCGTACAATGAGCAGTTCTTC	CAIRTGTGAYNEQFF
many	NA	TRBV30	TRBJ2-3	TGTGCCTGGCCCCCTCGGTGTCCGACCACCACGCAGTATTTT	CAWPPRCPTTTQYF
NA	TRBD1	TRBV6-1	TRBJ2-4	TGTGCCAGCGACAGGGGGTCATCCAAGAACATTCAGTACTTC	CASDRGSSKNIQYF
NA	NA	TRBV11-1	TRBJ2-1	TGTGCCAGCAGCTTATACCGCTCCGCAAGAGGGTCCTACAATGAGCAGTTTTTC	CASSLYRSARGSYNEQFF
NA	NA	TRBV7-9	TRBJ2-1	TGTGCCAGCAGCTCGGAGCGTGATGAGCTGTTCTTC	CASSSERDELFF
NA	NA	TRBV4-3	TRBJ2-3	TGCGCCAGCATCCGAGAGGAAGGGGGTACGCAGTATTTT	CASIREEGGTQYF
once	NA	TRBV6-5	TRBJ2-1	TGTGCCAGTAGTCTGGGGACCGGCGGCTCCTACAATAAGCAGTTCTTC	CASSLGTGGSYNKQFF
NA	NA	TRBV11-2	TRBJ1-1	TGTGCCAGCAGCCTGGGCCTGAACACTGAAACTTTCTTT	CASSLGLNTETFF
NA	TRBD2	TRBV11-2	TRBJ2-5	TGTGCCAGTAGCTTCAGCGGGGGACATGAGGCCCACTACTTC	CASSFSGGHEAHYF
NA	TRBD2	TRBV29-1	TRBJ2-2	TGCAGCGTTGGGACTAGCGCGGCGATCACAGGGGAGATGTTTTTT	CSVGTSAAITGEMFF
many	NA	TRBV11-2	TRBJ2-7	TGTGTCAGCACAAAAGGGGTTGAGCAATACTTC	CVSTKGVEQYF
many	TRBD2	TRBV6-2/TRBV6-3	TRBJ2-5	TGTGCCAGCAGTCCTACGGCGGCGGGAGCAGAGACCCAGTACTTC	CASSPTAAGAETQYF
few	NA	TRBV10-3	TRBJ2-5	TGTGCCATCAGTGACTGGGAGAAGGGTATGGAGACCCAGTACTTC	CAISDWEKGMETQYF
once	NA	TRBV4-2	TRBJ2-6	TGTGCCAGCAGACCCGGGACGGCCGGGGCCAACATCCTGACTTTC	CASRPGTAGANILTF
NA	NA	TRBV6-6	TRBJ1-2	TGTACCAGCAGTACCAGGACAGCAGTCTATGGCTACACCTTC	CTSSTRTAVYGYTF
NA	TRBD1	TRBV14	TRBJ2-3	TGTGTCAGTAGCCAACGACAGGGGAGAGGGACAGATACGCAATATTTT	CVSSQRQGRGTDTQYF
NA	TRBD2	TRBV11-1	TRBJ2-4	TGTCCCATCAGCTCTCCCGGGACTAGCGGGATCAAAAACATTCAGTACTTC	CPISSPGTSGIKNIQYF
NA	NA	TRBV6-5	TRBJ1-1	TGTGCCATCAGGGGCACAGCGAGGAAAGCTTTCTTT	CAIRGTARKAFF
NA	NA	TRBV11-2	TRBJ2-6	TGTGCCAGCAGTTTGACAGAGAGAACTGGGACCAACGTCCTGACATTC	CASSLTERTGTNVLTF
once	TRBD2	TRBV29-1	TRBJ2-5	TGCAGCGTTCGGATTAGCGGGAGTTGGGCAGAGACCCAATATTTC	CSVRISGSWAETQYF
once	TRBD2	TRBV11-2	TRBJ2-7	TGTGCCAGCAGCTTAACCCTAGCGGAGGTTAGTGAGCAGTACTTC	CASSLTLAEVSEQYF
once	NA	TRBV5-6	TRBJ2-7	TGTGCCAGCAGTTTATGGGGAAGCTTCTACGAGCAGTACTTC	CASSLWGSFYEQYF
medium-sized	NA	TRBV6-2/TRBV6-3	TRBJ2-7	TGTGCCAGCAGTTACTCGATCTACGAGCAGTACTTC	CASSYSIYEQYF
NA	NA	TRBV6-1	TRBJ1-6	TGTGCCAGCAGGGACAGACATCTGCCCCTTCACTTT	CASRDRHLPLHF
NA	NA	TRBV29-1	TRBJ2-2	TGCAGCGTTTCAACGAACACCTGGGAACTGTTTTTT	CSVSTNTWELFF
NA	NA	TRBV4-2	TRBJ1-2	TGTGCCAGCGGCCAAGAAACCGCCCAGGGGTTTAACTATGGCTACACCTTC	CASGQETAQGFNYGYTF
NA	TRBD2	TRBV5-1	TRBJ2-3	TGCGCCAGCAGCTCTGGGGCTAGCGGGAGGTGGAATACGCAGTATTTT	CASSSGASGRWNTQYF
NA	NA	TRBV29-1	TRBJ2-2	TGCAGCGTTGCGAGTAGCGCGGCGAACACCGGGGATCTGTTTTTT	CSVASSAANTGDLFF